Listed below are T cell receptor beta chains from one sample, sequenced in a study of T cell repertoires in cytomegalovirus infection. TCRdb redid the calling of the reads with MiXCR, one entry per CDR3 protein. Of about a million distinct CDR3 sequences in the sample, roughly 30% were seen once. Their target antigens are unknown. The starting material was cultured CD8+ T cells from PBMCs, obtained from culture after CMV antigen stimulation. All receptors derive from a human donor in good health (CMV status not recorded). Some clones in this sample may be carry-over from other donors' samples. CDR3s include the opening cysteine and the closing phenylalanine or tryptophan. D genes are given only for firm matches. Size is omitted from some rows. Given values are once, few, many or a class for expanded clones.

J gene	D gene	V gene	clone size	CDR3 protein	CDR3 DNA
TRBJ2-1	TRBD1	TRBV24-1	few	CATSDFRTGETYNEQFF	TGTGCCACCAGTGATTTTAGGACAGGGGAAACCTACAATGAGCAGTTCTTC
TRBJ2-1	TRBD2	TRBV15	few	CATSIGLAVYNEQFF	TGTGCCACCAGCATTGGACTAGCGGTCTACAATGAGCAGTTCTTC
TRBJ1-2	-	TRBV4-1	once	CASSQVAVGGGYTF	TGCGCCAGCAGCCAAGTGGCGGTGGGGGGTGGCTACACCTTC
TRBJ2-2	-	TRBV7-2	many	CASGIGELFF	TGTGCCAGCGGCATTGGGGAGCTGTTTTTT
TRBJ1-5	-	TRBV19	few	CASSTSGAGGQPQHF	TGTGCCAGTAGTACCTCCGGGGCAGGTGGACAGCCCCAGCATTTT
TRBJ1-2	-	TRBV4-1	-	CASSQDPIPVPSRYGYTF	TGCGCCAGCAGCCAAGATCCCATCCCAGTCCCATCCCGCTATGGCTACACCTTC
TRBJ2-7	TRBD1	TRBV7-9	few	CASSPRQGKRYEQYF	TGTGCCAGCAGTCCTCGACAGGGCAAGAGGTACGAGCAGTACTTC
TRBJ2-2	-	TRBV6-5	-	CASSYRVANTGELFF	TGTGCCAGCAGTTACAGGGTGGCGAACACCGGGGAGCTGTTTTTT
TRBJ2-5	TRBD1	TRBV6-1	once	CASYRGETQYF	TGTGCCAGCTACAGGGGAGAGACCCAGTACTTC
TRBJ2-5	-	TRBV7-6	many	CASSPRGLETQYF	TGTGCCAGCAGCCCACGGGGGTTAGAGACCCAGTACTTC
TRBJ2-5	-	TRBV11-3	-	CASSLAGRDVEETQYF	TGTGCCAGCAGCTTAGCTGGCAGGGATGTGGAGGAGACCCAGTACTTC
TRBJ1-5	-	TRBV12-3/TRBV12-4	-	CASRPTGSGQPQHF	TGTGCCAGCAGGCCCACAGGGTCCGGTCAGCCCCAGCATTTT
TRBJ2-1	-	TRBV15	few	CATSRGGGGNEQFF	TGTGCCACCAGCAGAGGTGGAGGGGGCAATGAGCAGTTCTTC
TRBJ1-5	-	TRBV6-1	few	CASSERTGSGLLYSNQPQHF	TGTGCCAGCAGTGAGAGAACAGGTAGTGGACTCCTTTATAGCAATCAGCCCCAGCATTTT
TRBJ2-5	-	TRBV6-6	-	CASSYSNREDAKQETQYF	TGTGCCAGCAGTTACTCGAACAGGGAGGACGCTAAACAAGAGACCCAGTACTTC
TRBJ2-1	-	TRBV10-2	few	CASSEPASSGGEQFF	TGCGCCAGCAGTGAGCCGGCGTCCTCCGGAGGTGAGCAGTTCTTC
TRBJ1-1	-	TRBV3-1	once	CASSPSGGLPEAFF	TGTGCCAGCAGCCCCTCGGGGGGCCTACCTGAAGCTTTCTTT
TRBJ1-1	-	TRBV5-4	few	CASSGGSNTEAFF	TGTGCCAGCAGCGGGGGATCGAACACTGAAGCTTTCTTT
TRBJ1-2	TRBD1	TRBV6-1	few	CASSELGTGFYGYTF	TGTGCCAGCAGTGAATTGGGGACAGGCTTCTATGGCTACACCTTC
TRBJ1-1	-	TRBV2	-	CAYTTGGNTEAFF	TGTGCCTATACAACGGGAGGGAACACTGAAGCTTTCTTT
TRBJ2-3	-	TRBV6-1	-	CASSDPRDSGITDTQYF	TGTGCCAGCAGTGACCCCCGGGACAGCGGGATCACAGATACGCAGTATTTT
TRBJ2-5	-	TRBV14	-	CASSRSLDTSAPRETQYF	TGTGCCAGCAGCCGATCCTTGGACACCTCGGCCCCGAGGGAGACCCAGTACTTC
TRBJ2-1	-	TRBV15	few	CATSQGGNEQFF	TGTGCCACCAGCCAGGGTGGGAATGAGCAGTTCTTC
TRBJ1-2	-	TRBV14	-	CASSQDRGPGGYTF	TGTGCCAGCAGCCAAGATCGAGGCCCAGGGGGCTACACCTTC
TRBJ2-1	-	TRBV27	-	CASSRQPAPYNEQFF	TGTGCCAGCAGTAGACAGCCTGCCCCTTACAATGAGCAGTTCTTC
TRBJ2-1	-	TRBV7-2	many	CASSLLSGSYNEQFF	TGTGCCAGCAGCTTATTGTCAGGATCTTACAATGAGCAGTTCTTC
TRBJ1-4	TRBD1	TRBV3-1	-	CASSQGDRATNEKLFF	TGTGCCAGCAGCCAGGGGGACAGGGCAACTAATGAAAAACTGTTTTTT
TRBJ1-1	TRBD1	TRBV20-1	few	CSARDRGVYTEAFF	TGCAGTGCTAGGGACAGGGGAGTGTACACTGAAGCTTTCTTT
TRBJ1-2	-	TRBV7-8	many	CASSLLVTGNGYTF	TGTGCCAGCAGCTTATTAGTAACAGGCAACGGCTACACCTTC
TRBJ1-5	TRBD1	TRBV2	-	CTSSEKRTGWVQPQHF	TGTACCAGCAGTGAGAAGCGGACAGGGTGGGTTCAGCCCCAGCATTTT
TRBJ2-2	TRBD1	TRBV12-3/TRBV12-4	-	CASSHEGQGYTGELFF	TGTGCCAGCAGTCACGAGGGACAGGGGTACACCGGGGAGCTGTTTTTT
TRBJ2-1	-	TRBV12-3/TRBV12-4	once	CASSFSLPSSYNEQFF	TGTGCCAGCAGTTTTTCCTTACCCAGCTCCTACAATGAGCAGTTCTTC
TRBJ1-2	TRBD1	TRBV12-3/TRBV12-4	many	CASSQTGVLYGYTF	TGTGCCAGCAGTCAGACAGGGGTTCTCTATGGCTACACCTTC
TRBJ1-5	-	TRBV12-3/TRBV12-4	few	CASTEVVGQPQHF	TGTGCCAGCACGGAAGTGGTGGGCCAGCCCCAGCATTTT
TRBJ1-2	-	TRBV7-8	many	CASSLDIGNYGYTF	TGTGCCAGCAGCTTAGATATCGGGAACTATGGCTACACCTTC
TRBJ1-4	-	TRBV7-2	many	CASSPEGSTNEKLFF	TGTGCCAGCAGCCCGGAGGGGTCGACTAATGAAAAACTGTTTTTT
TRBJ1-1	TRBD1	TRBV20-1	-	CSAAGDRAPFF	TGCAGTGCTGCGGGGGACAGGGCGCCTTTCTTT
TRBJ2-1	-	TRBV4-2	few	CASSQDRVFF	TGTGCCAGCAGCCAAGATCGTGTCTTCTTC
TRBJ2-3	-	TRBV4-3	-	CASSQDTGGTDTQYF	TGCGCCAGCAGCCAAGACACCGGGGGCACAGATACGCAGTATTTT
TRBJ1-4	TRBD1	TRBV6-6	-	CASSLFRGRDEKLFF	TGTGCCAGCAGCCTCTTCAGGGGGAGGGATGAAAAACTGTTTTTT
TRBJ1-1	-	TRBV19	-	CASTPDRSKTEAFF	TGTGCCAGTACCCCAGATCGGTCTAAAACTGAAGCTTTCTTT
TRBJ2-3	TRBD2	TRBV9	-	CASSLRGLAGTDTQYF	TGTGCCAGCAGCTTACGTGGACTAGCGGGCACAGATACGCAGTATTTT
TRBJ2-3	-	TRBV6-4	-	CASSDLRAPDTQYF	TGTGCCAGCAGTGACCTCCGGGCTCCAGATACGCAGTATTTT